A selection of T cell receptor beta chains follows, all from one sample in a study of CD8 T cells in Susac syndrome. TCRdb passed the immunoSEQ multiplex PCR reads through MiXCR, listing each CDR3 protein once. The sample records 140,000 to 150,000 distinct CDR3 sequences, approximately 95% being singletons. Source material: CD4+ T cells from PBMCs. These receptors all come from a human donor with multiple sclerosis. Each CDR3 is given with its conserved first and last residue. A D gene is named only where the DNA matches it firmly. Only some rows state a clone size, as once, few, many or a class for expanded clones.

TRBJ1-2,TRBD1,NA,TRBV5-1,TGCGCCAGCAGCTTGGACCCCACAGGGGGCGGCTATGGCTACACCTTC,CASSLDPTGGGYGYTF
TRBJ2-1,NA,once,TRBV28,TGTGCCAGCGGGCCGGCGGGACCCCAGGGGTTCTTC,CASGPAGPQGFF
TRBJ2-1,NA,NA,TRBV20-1,TGCAGTCCCACAACAAGTGGGGCAGGGGCGTACAATGAGCAGTTCTTC,CSPTTSGAGAYNEQFF
TRBJ2-5,TRBD2,NA,TRBV20-1,TGCAGTGCCCATCGACTAGCGGGGGGGCAGTGGGAGACCCAGTACTTC,CSAHRLAGGQWETQYF
TRBJ1-3,TRBD1,NA,TRBV7-9,TGTGCCAGCAGCCCGGGACAGGCATTTAACACCATATATTTT,CASSPGQAFNTIYF
TRBJ1-2,NA,NA,TRBV20-1,TGCAGTTTACAAGGGGACTCGGGCTATGGCTACACCTTC,CSLQGDSGYGYTF
TRBJ2-4,NA,NA,TRBV13,TGTGCCAGCAGCTTATCTCCCAAAAACATTCAGTACTTC,CASSLSPKNIQYF
TRBJ1-2,NA,few,TRBV12-3/TRBV12-4,TGTGCCAGCAGTTTAGACTATGGCTACACCTTC,CASSLDYGYTF
TRBJ2-4,NA,NA,TRBV5-1,TGCGCCAGCAGCCAGGCTCAGGGGAACATTCAGTACTTC,CASSQAQGNIQYF
TRBJ1-5,NA,NA,TRBV4-1,TGCGCCAGCAGCCAAGATTTGGGGAATTCTTATCAGCCCCAGCATTTT,CASSQDLGNSYQPQHF
TRBJ1-4,TRBD1,NA,TRBV6-1,TGTGCCAGCAGTGCGCCGGGACAGGGGGACGAAAAACTGTTTTTT,CASSAPGQGDEKLFF
TRBJ2-1,NA,NA,TRBV3-1,TGTGCCAGCAGCCAGGGACCATCTTTGGACCTTAGGAATGAGCAGTTCTTC,CASSQGPSLDLRNEQFF
TRBJ2-3,NA,NA,TRBV14,TGTGCCAGCAGCCAAGACTTGGGCCGGGCTAGCACAGATACGCAGTATTTT,CASSQDLGRASTDTQYF
TRBJ2-5,NA,NA,TRBV24-1,TGTGCCACCAGCCAGGGGCGGGAGACCCAGTACTTC,CATSQGRETQYF
TRBJ1-1,NA,NA,TRBV30,TGTGCCTGGAGTGTTCCTTGGTACACTGAAGCTTTCTTT,CAWSVPWYTEAFF
TRBJ2-5,TRBD2,NA,TRBV9,TGTGCCAGCAGCCCGGAGCGGGGGGGCCTTGAGACCCAGTACTTC,CASSPERGGLETQYF
TRBJ1-2,NA,NA,TRBV29-1,TGCAGCGTTGGGATTGGGCAGGGGCTCAACTATGGCTACACCTTC,CSVGIGQGLNYGYTF
TRBJ2-1,TRBD1,NA,TRBV6-5,TGTGCCAGCACCCCTGACAGGGGGTCCTACAATGAGCAGTTCTTC,CASTPDRGSYNEQFF
TRBJ1-1,NA,NA,TRBV30,TGTGCCCAGATAGCGGGTACTGAAGCTTTCTTT,CAQIAGTEAFF
TRBJ2-2,NA,NA,TRBV19,TGTGCCAGTTGCTCCGGGACCCACTCGAACACCGGGGAGCTGTTTTTT,CASCSGTHSNTGELFF
TRBJ1-6,NA,NA,TRBV9,TGTGCCAGCAGCCGGACGTACAATTCACCCCTCCACTTT,CASSRTYNSPLHF
TRBJ1-5,TRBD1,NA,TRBV7-9,TGTGCCAGCAGCATTTGGACAACCGGGACAGGTAGTCAGCCCCAGCATTTT,CASSIWTTGTGSQPQHF
TRBJ1-1,TRBD1,NA,TRBV20-1,TGCAGTGCTAGAGCGGGAGGACAGGGGGGGAGAAGCACTGAAGCTTTCTTT,CSARAGGQGGRSTEAFF
TRBJ2-2,NA,NA,TRBV23-1,TGCGCCAGCAGTCAACCAAGACTGCTACTCACGAACACCGGGGAGCTGTTTTTT,CASSQPRLLLTNTGELFF
TRBJ2-3,NA,NA,TRBV9,TGTGCCAGCAGCGTAGGGAGGGGGGCTTCAGATACGCAGTATTTT,CASSVGRGASDTQYF
TRBJ1-2,TRBD1,NA,TRBV7-2,TGTGCCAGCAGCGCCTCCGGGACAGGGTCAGTGCCCTTC,CASSASGTGSVPF